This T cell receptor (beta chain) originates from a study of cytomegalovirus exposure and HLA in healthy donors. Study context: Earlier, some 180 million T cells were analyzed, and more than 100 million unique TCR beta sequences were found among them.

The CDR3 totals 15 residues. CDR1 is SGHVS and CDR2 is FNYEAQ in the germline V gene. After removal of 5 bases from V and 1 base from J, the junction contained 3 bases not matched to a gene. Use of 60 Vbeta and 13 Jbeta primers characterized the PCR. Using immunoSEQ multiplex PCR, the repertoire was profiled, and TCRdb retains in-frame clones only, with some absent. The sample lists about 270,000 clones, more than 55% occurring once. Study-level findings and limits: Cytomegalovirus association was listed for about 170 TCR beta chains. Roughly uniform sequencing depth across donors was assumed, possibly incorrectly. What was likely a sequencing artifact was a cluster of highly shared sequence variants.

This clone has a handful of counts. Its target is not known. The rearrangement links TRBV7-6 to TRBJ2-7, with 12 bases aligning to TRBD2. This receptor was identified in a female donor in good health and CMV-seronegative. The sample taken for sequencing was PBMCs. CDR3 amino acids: CASSPGLAGSYEQYF. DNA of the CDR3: TGTGCCAGCAGCCCTGGACTAGCGGGGTCCTACGAGCAGTACTTC. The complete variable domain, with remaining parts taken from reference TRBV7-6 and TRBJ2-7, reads GAGVSQSPRYKVTKRGQDVALRCDPISGHVSLYWYRQALGQGPEFLTYFNYEAQQDKSGLPNDRFSAERPEGSISTLTIQRTEQRDSAMYRCASSPGLAGSYEQYFGPGTRLTVT.